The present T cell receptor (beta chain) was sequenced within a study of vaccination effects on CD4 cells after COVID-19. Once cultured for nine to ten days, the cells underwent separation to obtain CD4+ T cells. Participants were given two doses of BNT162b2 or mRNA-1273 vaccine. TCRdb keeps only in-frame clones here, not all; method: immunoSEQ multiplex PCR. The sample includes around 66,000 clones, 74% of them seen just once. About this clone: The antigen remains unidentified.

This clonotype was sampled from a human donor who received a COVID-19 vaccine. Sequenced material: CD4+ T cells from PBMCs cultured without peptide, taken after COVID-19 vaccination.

Here the CDR3 DNA reads TGTGCCAGCAGCCGTCAAGGTGGGATTTCTGAAAAACTGTTTTTT. The encoded protein is CASSRQGGISEKLFF. The chain joins TRBV7-8 to TRBJ1-4, with D hard to call. The CDR3 is made up of 15 amino acids. Germline V lookup: CDR1 SGHVS, CDR2 FQNEAQ. Trimming took off 5 bases at V and 7 bases at J, with 17 bases between the two ends.